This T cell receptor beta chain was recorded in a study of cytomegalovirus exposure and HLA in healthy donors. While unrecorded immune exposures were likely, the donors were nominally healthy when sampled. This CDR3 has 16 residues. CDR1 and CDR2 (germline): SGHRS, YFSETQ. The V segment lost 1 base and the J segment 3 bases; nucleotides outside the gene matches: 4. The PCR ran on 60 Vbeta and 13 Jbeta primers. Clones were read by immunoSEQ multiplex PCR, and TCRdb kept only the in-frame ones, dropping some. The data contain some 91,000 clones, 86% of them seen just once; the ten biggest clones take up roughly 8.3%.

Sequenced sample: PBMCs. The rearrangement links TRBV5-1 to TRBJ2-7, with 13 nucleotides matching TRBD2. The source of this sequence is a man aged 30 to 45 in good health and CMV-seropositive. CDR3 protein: CASSLYGTSGNYEQYF. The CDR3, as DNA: TGCGCCAGCAGCTTGTACGGGACTAGCGGGAACTACGAGCAGTACTTC.